Detailed here is one TCR beta chain. Its antigen is still unknown. The data stem from a study of blood T cells in healthy people across ages. Study-wide results and caveats: Among long-lived donors, naive CD4+ cells were more numerous and diversity higher than in aged donors. Calculation of diversity from one million T cells yielded estimates considered to be underestimates. While age rose, TCR beta diversity per million T cells dropped in a roughly linear way.

Those donating, healthy Caucasian individuals from Russia, were aged roughly 6 to 95. With a J-beta primer mix and a sample-barcoded 5' primer, a second PCR ran 7 to 11 cycles. Each CDR3 protein gets one entry after TCRdb re-called the 5' RACE reads with MiXCR. The table lists around 970,000 distinct CDR3 sequences, roughly 50% of them singletons. Trimming took 6 bases from V and 5 from J; bases not matched to a gene: 8. The CDR3 runs 15 residues. Germline V gene sequence: CDR1 SGHAT, CDR2 FQNNGV. J is TRBJ2-7 and V is TRBV11-2; 12 positions agree with TRBD1. Sequences were obtained from blood. This clonotype originated in a woman in her sixties or seventies in good health. In DNA, the CDR3 is TGTGCCAGCAGGAGGCCGGGACAGGGGGCTAACGAGCAGTACTTC. The encoded protein is CASRRPGQGANEQYF.